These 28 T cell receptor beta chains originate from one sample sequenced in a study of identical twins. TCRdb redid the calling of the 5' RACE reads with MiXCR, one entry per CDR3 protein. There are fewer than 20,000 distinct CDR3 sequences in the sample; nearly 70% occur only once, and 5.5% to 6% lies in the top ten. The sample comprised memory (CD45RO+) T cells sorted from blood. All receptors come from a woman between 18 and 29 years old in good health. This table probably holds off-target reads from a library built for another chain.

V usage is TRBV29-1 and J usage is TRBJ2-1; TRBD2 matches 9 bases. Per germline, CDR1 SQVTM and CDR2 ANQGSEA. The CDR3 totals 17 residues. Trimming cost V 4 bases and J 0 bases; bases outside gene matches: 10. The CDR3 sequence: CSVVETSGGPSYNEQFF. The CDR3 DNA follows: TGCAGCGTTGTCGAGACTAGCGGAGGTCCCTCCTACAATGAGCAGTTCTTC.

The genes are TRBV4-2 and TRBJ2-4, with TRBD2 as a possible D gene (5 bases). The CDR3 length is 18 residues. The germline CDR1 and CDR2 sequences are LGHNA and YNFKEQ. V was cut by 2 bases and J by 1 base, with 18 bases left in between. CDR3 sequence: CASSQSTRTRSAKNIQYF. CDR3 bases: TGTGCCAGCAGCCAATCCACCCGCACTAGGTCGGCCAAAAACATTCAGTACTTC.

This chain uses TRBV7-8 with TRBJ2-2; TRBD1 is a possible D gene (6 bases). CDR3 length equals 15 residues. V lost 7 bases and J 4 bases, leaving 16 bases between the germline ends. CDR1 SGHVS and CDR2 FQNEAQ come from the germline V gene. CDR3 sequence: CASTIQGGSTGELFF. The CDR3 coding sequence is TGTGCCAGCACCATTCAAGGGGGAAGCACCGGGGAGCTGTTTTTT.

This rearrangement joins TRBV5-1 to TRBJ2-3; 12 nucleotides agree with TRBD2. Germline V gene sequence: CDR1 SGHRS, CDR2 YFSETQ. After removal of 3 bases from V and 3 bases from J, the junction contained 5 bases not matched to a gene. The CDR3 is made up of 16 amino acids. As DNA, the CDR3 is TGCGCCAGCAGCTCTCGACTAGCGGGAGTAACAGATACGCAGTATTTT. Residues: CASSSRLAGVTDTQYF.

The DNA of the CDR3 is TGTGCCAGTAGTGGATGGACAGGGGGTCTGGGGAATCGTGGTGGCTACACCTTC. It yields the protein CASSGWTGGLGNRGGYTF. The V gene is TRBV19, the J gene TRBJ1-2, with TRBD1 matching 10 bases. Germline assignment: CDR1 LNHDA and CDR2 SQIVND (reference sequence). The CDR3 length is 18 residues. The junction had 19 bases not matched to a gene; V was cut back by 5 bases and J by 7 bases.

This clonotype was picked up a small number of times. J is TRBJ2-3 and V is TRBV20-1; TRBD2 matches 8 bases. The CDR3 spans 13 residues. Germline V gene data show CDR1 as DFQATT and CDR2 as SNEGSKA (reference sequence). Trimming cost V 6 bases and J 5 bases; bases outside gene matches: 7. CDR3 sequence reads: CSAPGGMIDTQYF. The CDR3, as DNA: TGCAGTGCCCCGGGGGGGATGATAGATACGCAGTATTTT.

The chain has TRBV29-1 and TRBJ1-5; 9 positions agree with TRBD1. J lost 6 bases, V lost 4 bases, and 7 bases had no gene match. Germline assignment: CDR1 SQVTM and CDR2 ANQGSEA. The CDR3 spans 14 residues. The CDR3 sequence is CSVADRGGGQPQHF. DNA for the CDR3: TGCAGCGTTGCCGACAGGGGGGGGGGTCAGCCCCAGCATTTT.

The CDR3 sequence is CASSPRRDEQFF. CDR3 DNA sequence: TGTGCCAGCAGCCCAAGGAGGGATGAGCAGTTCTTC. This chain joins TRBV6-2 or TRBV6-3 and TRBJ2-1, with D maybe TRBD2 (6 bases). The CDR3 loop spans 12 amino acids. Germline values: CDR1 MNHEY, CDR2 SVGEGT. V was cut by 6 bases and J by 8 bases, with 11 bases left in between.

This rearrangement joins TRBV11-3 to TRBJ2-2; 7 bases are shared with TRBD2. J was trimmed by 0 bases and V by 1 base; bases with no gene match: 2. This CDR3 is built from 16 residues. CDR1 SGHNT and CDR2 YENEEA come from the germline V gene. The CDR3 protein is CASSLGSGSNTGELFF. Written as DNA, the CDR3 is TGTGCCAGCAGCTTAGGTAGCGGGTCGAACACCGGGGAGCTGTTTTTT.

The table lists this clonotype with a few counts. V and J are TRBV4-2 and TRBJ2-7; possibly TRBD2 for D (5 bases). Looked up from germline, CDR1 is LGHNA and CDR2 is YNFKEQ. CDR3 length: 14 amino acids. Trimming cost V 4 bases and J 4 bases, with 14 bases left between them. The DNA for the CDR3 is TGTGCCAGCAGCCTCCGGGCCTGGAGGTACGAGCAGTACTTC. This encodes CASSLRAWRYEQYF.

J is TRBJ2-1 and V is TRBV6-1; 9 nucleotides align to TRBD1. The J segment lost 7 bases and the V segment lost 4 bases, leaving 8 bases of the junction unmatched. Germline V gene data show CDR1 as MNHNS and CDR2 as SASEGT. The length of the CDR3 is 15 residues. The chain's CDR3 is CASSGRGQGWNEQFF. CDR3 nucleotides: TGTGCCAGCAGTGGGAGGGGACAGGGATGGAATGAGCAGTTCTTC.

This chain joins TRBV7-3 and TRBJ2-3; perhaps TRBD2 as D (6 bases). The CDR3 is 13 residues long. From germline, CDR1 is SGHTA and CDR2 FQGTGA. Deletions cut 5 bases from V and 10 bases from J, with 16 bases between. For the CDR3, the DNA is TGTGCCAGCAGCGCGCGGGGACTGATGGCGCAGTATTTT. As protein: CASSARGLMAQYF. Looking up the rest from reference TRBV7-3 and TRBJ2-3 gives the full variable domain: GAGVSQTPSNKVTEKGKYVELRCDPISGHTALYWYRQSLGQGPEFLIYFQGTGAADDSGLPNDRFFAVRPEGSVSTLKIQRTERGDSAVYLCASSARGLMAQYFGPGTRLTVL.

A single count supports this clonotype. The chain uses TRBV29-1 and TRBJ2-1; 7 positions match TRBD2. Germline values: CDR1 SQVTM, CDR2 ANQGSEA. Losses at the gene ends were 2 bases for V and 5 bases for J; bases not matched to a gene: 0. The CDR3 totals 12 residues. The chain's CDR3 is CSVESGDNEQFF. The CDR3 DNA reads TGCAGCGTTGAAAGCGGGGACAATGAGCAGTTCTTC.

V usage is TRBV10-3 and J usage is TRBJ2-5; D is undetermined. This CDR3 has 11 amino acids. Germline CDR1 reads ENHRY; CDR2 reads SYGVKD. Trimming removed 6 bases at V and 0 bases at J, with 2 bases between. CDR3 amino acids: CAISDQETQYF. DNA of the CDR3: TGTGCCATCAGCGACCAAGAGACCCAGTACTTC.

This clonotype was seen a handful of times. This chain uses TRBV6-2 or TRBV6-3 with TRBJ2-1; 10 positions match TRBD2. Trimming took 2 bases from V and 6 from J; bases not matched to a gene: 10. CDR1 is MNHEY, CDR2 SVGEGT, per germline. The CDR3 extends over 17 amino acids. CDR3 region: CASSYHLLAGVSNEQFF. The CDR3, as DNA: TGTGCCAGCAGTTACCATCTTCTAGCGGGAGTAAGCAATGAGCAGTTCTTC.

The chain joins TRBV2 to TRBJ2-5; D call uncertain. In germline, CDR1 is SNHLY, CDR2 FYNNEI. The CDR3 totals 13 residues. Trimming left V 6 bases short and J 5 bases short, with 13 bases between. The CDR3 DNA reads TGTGCCAGCAGCACCCTGGGTCCGGAGACCCAGTACTTC. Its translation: CASSTLGPETQYF.

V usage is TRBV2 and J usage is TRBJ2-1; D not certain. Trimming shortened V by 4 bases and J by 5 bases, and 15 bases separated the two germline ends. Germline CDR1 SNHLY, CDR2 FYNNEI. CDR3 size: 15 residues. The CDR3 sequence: CASSAEVGENNEQFF. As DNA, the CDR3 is TGTGCCAGCAGTGCCGAGGTTGGGGAAAACAATGAGCAGTTCTTC.

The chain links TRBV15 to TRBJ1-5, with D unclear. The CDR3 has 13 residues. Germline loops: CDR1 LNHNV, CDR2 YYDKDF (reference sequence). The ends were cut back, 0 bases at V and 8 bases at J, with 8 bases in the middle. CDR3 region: CATSRDPGKPQHF. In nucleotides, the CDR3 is TGTGCCACCAGCAGAGATCCCGGGAAGCCCCAGCATTTT.

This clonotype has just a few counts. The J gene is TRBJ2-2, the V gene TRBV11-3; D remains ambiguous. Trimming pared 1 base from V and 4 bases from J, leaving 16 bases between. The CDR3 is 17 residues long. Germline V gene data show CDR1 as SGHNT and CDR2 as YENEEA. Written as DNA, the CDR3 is TGTGCCAGCAGCTTAGGGGGTCCCGGCGAGGTCACCGGGGAGCTGTTTTTT. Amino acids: CASSLGGPGEVTGELFF.

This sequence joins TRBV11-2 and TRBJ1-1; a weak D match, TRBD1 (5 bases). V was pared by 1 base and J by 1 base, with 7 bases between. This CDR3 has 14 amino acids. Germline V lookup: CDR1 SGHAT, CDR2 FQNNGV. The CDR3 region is CASSLGTRNTEAFF. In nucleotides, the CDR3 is TGTGCCAGCAGCTTAGGGACAAGGAACACTGAAGCTTTCTTT. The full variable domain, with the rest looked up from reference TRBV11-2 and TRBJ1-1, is EAGVAQSPRYKIIEKRQSVAFWCNPISGHATLYWYQQILGQGPKLLIQFQNNGVVDDSQLPKDRFSAERLKGVDSTLKIQPAKLEDSAVYLCASSLGTRNTEAFFGQGTRLTVV.

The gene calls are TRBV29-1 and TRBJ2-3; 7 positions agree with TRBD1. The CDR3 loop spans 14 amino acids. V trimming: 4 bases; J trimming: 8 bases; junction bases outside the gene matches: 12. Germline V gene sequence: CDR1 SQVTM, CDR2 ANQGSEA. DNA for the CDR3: TGCAGCGTTGTCGGTCAGGGGGATATTGGTACGCAGTATTTT. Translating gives CSVVGQGDIGTQYF.

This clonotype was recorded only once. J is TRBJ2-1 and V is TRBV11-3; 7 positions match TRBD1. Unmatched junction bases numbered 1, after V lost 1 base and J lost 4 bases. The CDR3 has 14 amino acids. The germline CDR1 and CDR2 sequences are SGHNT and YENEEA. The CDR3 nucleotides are TGTGCCAGCAGCTTAGGGACAGGATACAATGAGCAGTTCTTC. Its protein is CASSLGTGYNEQFF.

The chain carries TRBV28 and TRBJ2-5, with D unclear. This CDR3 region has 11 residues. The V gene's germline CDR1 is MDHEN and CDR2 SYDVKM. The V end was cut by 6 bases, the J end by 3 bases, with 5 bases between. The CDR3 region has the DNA TGTGCCAGCAGACGAAAAGAGACCCAGTACTTC. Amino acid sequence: CASRRKETQYF.

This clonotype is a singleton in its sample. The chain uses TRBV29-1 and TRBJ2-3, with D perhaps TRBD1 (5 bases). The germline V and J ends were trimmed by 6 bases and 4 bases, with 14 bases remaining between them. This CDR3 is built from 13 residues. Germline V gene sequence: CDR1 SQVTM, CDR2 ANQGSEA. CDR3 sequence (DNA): TGCAGCGTCCAGGGCCGACTGGCAGATACGCAGTATTTT. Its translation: CSVQGRLADTQYF.

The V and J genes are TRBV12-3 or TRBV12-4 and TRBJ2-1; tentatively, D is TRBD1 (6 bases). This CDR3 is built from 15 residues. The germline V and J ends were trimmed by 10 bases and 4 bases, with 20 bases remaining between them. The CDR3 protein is CATLPTGQLYNEQFF. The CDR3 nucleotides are TGTGCCACCCTACCTACAGGGCAGCTATACAATGAGCAGTTCTTC.

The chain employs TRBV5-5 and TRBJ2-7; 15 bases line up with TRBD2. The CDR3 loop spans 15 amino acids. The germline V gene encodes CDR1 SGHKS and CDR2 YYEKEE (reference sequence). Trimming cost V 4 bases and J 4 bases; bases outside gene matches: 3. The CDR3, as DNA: TGTGCCAGCAGCGAAGGGACTAGCGGGAGGTACGAGCAGTACTTC. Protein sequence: CASSEGTSGRYEQYF.

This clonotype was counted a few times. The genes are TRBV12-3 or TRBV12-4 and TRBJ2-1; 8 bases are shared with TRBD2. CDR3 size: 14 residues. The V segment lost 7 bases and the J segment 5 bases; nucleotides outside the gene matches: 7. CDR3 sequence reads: CASTSGGRNNEQFF. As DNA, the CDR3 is TGTGCCAGCACCTCCGGCGGGAGGAACAATGAGCAGTTCTTC.

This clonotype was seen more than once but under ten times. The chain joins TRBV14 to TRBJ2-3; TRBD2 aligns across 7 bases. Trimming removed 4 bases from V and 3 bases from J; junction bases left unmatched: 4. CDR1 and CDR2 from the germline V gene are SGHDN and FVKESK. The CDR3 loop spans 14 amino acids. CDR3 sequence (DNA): TGTGCCAGCAGCCCTTATAGCGGGACAGATACGCAGTATTTT. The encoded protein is CASSPYSGTDTQYF. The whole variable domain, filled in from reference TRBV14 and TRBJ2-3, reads EAGVTQFPSHSVIEKGQTVTLRCDPISGHDNLYWYRRVMGKEIKFLLHFVKESKQDESGMPNNRFLAERTGGTYSTLKVQPAELEDSGVYFCASSPYSGTDTQYFGPGTRLTVL.